The 27 T cell receptor beta chains below all came from one sample that was sequenced in a study of cytomegalovirus exposure and HLA in healthy donors. Primers included in the PCR were 60 Vbeta and 13 Jbeta primers. Only in-frame clones appear in the TCRdb table, and some are missing; sequencing was by immunoSEQ multiplex PCR. The repertoire consists of around 110,000 clones, with 81% occurring once and the leading ten covering 3.9%. Sequencing was carried out using PBMCs. Receptor source: a woman aged 25 to 45 in good health and CMV-seronegative.

CDR3 in amino acids: CASSVQGDYGYTF. CDR3 nucleotide sequence: TGCGCCAGCAGCGTACAGGGGGACTATGGCTACACCTTC. V is TRBV5-1 and J is TRBJ1-2; 8 bases are a match to TRBD1. Germline V gene data show CDR1 as SGHRS and CDR2 as YFSETQ. The length of the CDR3 is 13 residues. V was clipped by 4 bases and J by 3 bases; unmatched bases: 2.

The chain combines TRBV28 with TRBJ1-1; D possibly corresponds to TRBD1 (5 bases). V gave up 5 bases and J gave up 0 bases, with 10 bases separating them. This CDR3 is 14 amino acids long. Germline loops: CDR1 MDHEN, CDR2 SYDVKM. This CDR3 is CASSRQSMNTEAFF. The CDR3 bases are TGTGCCAGCAGTCGACAGTCCATGAACACTGAAGCTTTCTTT.

The chain is built from TRBV9 and TRBJ2-4; TRBD2 might be the D (7 bases). The V and J ends lost 0 bases and 9 bases respectively, with 25 bases between them. The germline CDR1 and CDR2 sequences are SGDLS and YYNGEE. The CDR3 consists of 18 residues. CDR3 bases: TGTGCCAGCAGCGTAGTAGGGGGGGGCGCGGGCGACCTTGCCATTCAGTACTTC. Translated, it gives CASSVVGGGAGDLAIQYF.

The chain combines TRBV7-8 with TRBJ2-2; D might be TRBD2 (5 bases). CDR1 and CDR2 from the germline V gene are SGHVS and FQNEAQ. CDR3 length: 15 residues. The V end lost 5 bases, the J end lost 5 bases, and 15 bases lay between the germline ends. The CDR3 DNA reads TGTGCCAGCAGCCTCATGCCAGGAGGTACCGGGGAGCTGTTTTTT. As protein: CASSLMPGGTGELFF. The whole variable domain, filled in from reference TRBV7-8 and TRBJ2-2, reads GAGVSQSPRYKVAKRGQDVALRCDPISGHVSLFWYQQALGQGPEFLTYFQNEAQLDKSGLPSDRFFAERPEGSVSTLKIQRTQQEDSAVYLCASSLMPGGTGELFFGEGSRLTVL.

This clone has just a few counts. The V call is TRBV5-1, the J call TRBJ2-7; tentative D call: TRBD1 (6 bases). The length of the CDR3 is 14 residues. Germline CDR1 and CDR2: SGHRS and YFSETQ. Trimming left V 0 bases short and J 3 bases short, with 10 bases between. Here the CDR3 DNA reads TGCGCCAGCAGCTTGGAAACAGGGCTCTACGAGCAGTACTTC. Its translation: CASSLETGLYEQYF.

The chain has TRBV5-1 and TRBJ2-5, with TRBD1 matching 7 bases. J was trimmed by 1 base and V by 3 bases; bases with no gene match: 0. CDR3 size: 13 residues. In germline, CDR1 is SGHRS, CDR2 YFSETQ. The CDR3 sequence: CASSWDSQETQYF. CDR3 nucleotide sequence: TGCGCCAGCAGCTGGGACAGCCAAGAGACCCAGTACTTC.

The chain employs TRBV7-8 and TRBJ2-5; 10 bases are a match to TRBD2. The CDR3 has 16 amino acids. The trim removed 5 bases at V and 4 bases at J, leaving 10 bases unmatched. Germline V gene lookup returns CDR1 SGHVS and CDR2 FQNEAQ. This CDR3 reads CASSLTPAGGGETQYF. In nucleotides, the CDR3 is TGTGCCAGCAGCCTTACCCCAGCGGGAGGGGGAGAGACCCAGTACTTC. Full variable domain (outside the CDR3, taken from reference TRBV7-8 and TRBJ2-5): GAGVSQSPRYKVAKRGQDVALRCDPISGHVSLFWYQQALGQGPEFLTYFQNEAQLDKSGLPSDRFFAERPEGSVSTLKIQRTQQEDSAVYLCASSLTPAGGGETQYFGPGTRLLVL.

This chain uses TRBV11-2 with TRBJ1-2, with 7 positions matching TRBD1. V shed 3 bases, J shed 8 bases, and the junction held 6 bases outside the gene matches. The CDR3 contains 13 residues. Germline CDR1 and CDR2: SGHAT and FQNNGV. The CDR3 sequence: CASSFEGAGGYTF. The CDR3 region has the DNA TGTGCCAGCAGCTTCGAGGGGGCCGGAGGCTACACCTTC.

The chain has TRBV10-3 and TRBJ1-2, with TRBD1 identical over 8 bases. J was trimmed by 6 bases and V by 3 bases; bases with no gene match: 15. CDR1 and CDR2 from the germline V gene are ENHRY and SYGVKD. CDR3 length equals 17 residues. CDR3: CAISDPKVPGGADGYTF. The CDR3 DNA reads TGTGCCATCAGTGACCCCAAGGTTCCAGGGGGCGCGGATGGCTACACCTTC.

The chain carries TRBV28 and TRBJ1-2; D is possibly TRBD1 (5 bases). In germline, CDR1 is MDHEN, CDR2 SYDVKM. This CDR3 is 17 amino acids long. V lost 2 bases and J 8 bases, leaving 24 bases between the germline ends. The CDR3 DNA reads TGTGCCAGCAGTTTACATACTCGGGCAGGGCAGCAGGTCGGCTACACCTTC. This sequence encodes CASSLHTRAGQQVGYTF.

The chain has TRBV7-2 and TRBJ1-4, with 10 positions matching TRBD1. J was trimmed by 6 bases and V by 8 bases; bases with no gene match: 9. CDR3 size: 15 residues. Germline V CDR1 and CDR2: SGHTA, FQGNSA. This chain's CDR3 is CASSRGDRGDEKLFF. DNA for the CDR3: TGTGCCAGCTCCAGGGGGGACAGGGGTGATGAAAAACTGTTTTTT.

The V call is TRBV27, the J call TRBJ2-3, with 9 nucleotides matching TRBD1. CDR1 and CDR2 (germline): MNHEY, SMNVEV (reference sequence). The CDR3 is 14 amino acids. V was pared by 2 bases and J by 6 bases, with 3 bases of the junction left unmatched. Written as DNA, the CDR3 is TGTGCCAGCAGTTTAGGGACAGGGTGGGATACGCAGTATTTT. Amino acids: CASSLGTGWDTQYF.

The J gene is TRBJ2-7, the V gene TRBV5-1; TRBD2 matches at 11 bases. The CDR3 consists of 15 residues. In germline, CDR1 is SGHRS, CDR2 YFSETQ. Losses at the gene ends were 6 bases for V and 1 base for J; bases not matched to a gene: 6. CDR3 in amino acids: CASTTGTSGSYEQYF. The CDR3 nucleotides are TGCGCCAGCACCACGGGGACTAGCGGTTCCTACGAGCAGTACTTC. The whole variable domain, remainder taken from reference TRBV5-1 and TRBJ2-7, is KAGVTQTPRYLIKTRGQQVTLSCSPISGHRSVSWYQQTPGQGLQFLFEYFSETQRNKGNFPGRFSGRQFSNSRSEMNVSTLELGDSALYLCASTTGTSGSYEQYFGPGTRLTVT.

In its sample, this clone was seen a few times. The chain combines TRBV5-6 with TRBJ1-2, with no clear D. This CDR3 has 12 amino acids. CDR1 and CDR2 from the germline V gene are SGHDT and YYEEEE. The ends were cut back, 1 base at V and 7 bases at J, with 8 bases in the middle. CDR3 residues: CASSLPGSGYTF. In DNA, the CDR3 is TGTGCCAGCAGCTTGCCGGGAAGTGGCTACACCTTC.

This clone is a singleton in its sample. The chain carries TRBV28 and TRBJ2-1, with D possibly matching TRBD2 (5 bases). Germline CDR1 MDHEN, CDR2 SYDVKM. V lost 9 bases and J 10 bases, leaving 22 bases between the germline ends. The CDR3 runs to 14 residues. CDR3 residues: CASSSPGLPDEQFF. The DNA for the CDR3 is TGTGCCAGTTCATCCCCCGGACTTCCAGACGAGCAGTTCTTC.

This chain links TRBV6-1 with TRBJ2-3; the match to TRBD2 covers 9 bases. CDR3 size: 17 residues. V shed 4 bases, J shed 11 bases, and the junction held 19 bases outside the gene matches. CDR1 and CDR2 from the germline V gene are MNHNS and SASEGT. In DNA, the CDR3 is TGTGCCAGCAGTGCCTACCGGCTAGCGGGAAACCCAGGGGAGCAGTATTTT. It specifies CASSAYRLAGNPGEQYF.

The count of this clone is one. The genes are TRBV10-1 and TRBJ1-5; the D is unclear. Per germline, CDR1 WNHNN and CDR2 SYGVQD (reference sequence). Trimming stripped 6 bases from V and 2 bases from J, with 11 bases between. The CDR3 is made up of 14 amino acids. CDR3 sequence reads: CASSGPGGNQPQHF. The CDR3 DNA follows: TGCGCCAGCAGCGGACCCGGGGGCAATCAGCCCCAGCATTTT.

The chain employs TRBV6-1 and TRBJ2-7; 7 bases map to TRBD1. The CDR3 runs to 15 residues. Unmatched junction bases numbered 8, after V lost 6 bases and J lost 0 bases. The germline gives CDR1 MNHNS, CDR2 SASEGT. The DNA of the CDR3 is TGTGCCAGCAGCGCCAGGGGGTCGGACTCCTACGAGCAGTACTTC. Amino acid sequence: CASSARGSDSYEQYF.

This clone was recorded once. The gene calls are TRBV6-1 and TRBJ1-1, with D perhaps matching TRBD1 (5 bases). Per germline, CDR1 MNHNS and CDR2 SASEGT. Deletions cut 11 bases from V and 4 bases from J, with 20 bases between. The CDR3 is 14 amino acids. In DNA, the CDR3 is TGTGCCGGAGGGGATTACTCGAGGCTCACTGAAGCTTTCTTT. It encodes CAGGDYSRLTEAFF.

V usage is TRBV5-4 and J usage is TRBJ2-6; the D is unclear. Germline lookup yields CDR1 SGHNT and CDR2 YYREEE (reference sequence). The germline V and J ends were trimmed by 4 bases and 0 bases, with 8 bases remaining between them. The CDR3 spans 15 residues. As DNA, the CDR3 is TGTGCCAGCAGCCTTTGGAGCTCTGGGGCCAACGTCCTGACTTTC. Its translation: CASSLWSSGANVLTF.

V is TRBV14 and J is TRBJ2-1; 9 nucleotides align to TRBD2. Looked up from germline, CDR1 is SGHDN and CDR2 is FVKESK. The CDR3 loop spans 15 amino acids. J lost 9 bases, V lost 3 bases, and 9 bases had no gene match. The CDR3 DNA reads TGTGCCAGCAGCCACGAAAGCGGGGGGCGGGGTGAGCAGTTCTTC. Amino acids: CASSHESGGRGEQFF.

The J gene is TRBJ1-1, the V gene TRBV9; weak D call: TRBD1 (5 bases). This CDR3 spans 13 amino acids. Trimming removed 4 bases at V and 6 bases at J, with 13 bases between. CDR1 SGDLS and CDR2 YYNGEE come from the germline V gene. The CDR3 DNA follows: TGTGCCAGCAGCCCGCGGGGGAGGGCTGAAGCTTTCTTT. Translating it yields CASSPRGRAEAFF.

The genes are TRBV10-1 and TRBJ2-3, with 7 bases matching TRBD2. Looked up from germline, CDR1 is WNHNN and CDR2 is SYGVQD (reference sequence). CDR3 size: 14 residues. V lost 5 bases to trimming and J lost 2 bases; unmatched junction nucleotides: 4. CDR3 sequence (DNA): TGCGCCAGCAGTCCTAGCGGACCCACAGATACGCAGTATTTT. Residues: CASSPSGPTDTQYF.

The sample holds one count of this clone. V usage is TRBV30 and J usage is TRBJ1-2; weak D call: TRBD1 (5 bases). The CDR3 is made up of 13 amino acids. V lost 0 bases to trimming and J lost 6 bases, with 11 bases between them. Germline V gives CDR1 GTSNPN, CDR2 SVGIG (reference sequence). CDR3 sequence (DNA): TGTGCCTGGAGTGTACTGTCAGGGAATGGCTACACCTTC. Amino acid sequence: CAWSVLSGNGYTF.

The genes are TRBV10-2 and TRBJ2-2; D is unclear. V gave up 8 bases and J gave up 1 base, with 14 bases separating them. Germline lookup yields CDR1 WSHSY and CDR2 SAAADI. The CDR3 is 15 amino acids. Here the CDR3 reads CASSFQNRNTGELFF. The CDR3 DNA reads as TGCGCCAGCTCCTTTCAAAATAGGAACACCGGGGAGCTGTTTTTT.

V is TRBV29-1 and J is TRBJ1-2; 10 bases are a match to TRBD1. With 7 bases clipped from V and 2 bases from J, the junction kept 4 bases outside the gene matches. This CDR3 comprises 13 residues. Germline V gene data show CDR1 as SQVTM and CDR2 as ANQGSEA. The DNA for the CDR3 is TGCAGCGCTGGGACAGGGGCGAACTATGGCTACACCTTC. Protein product: CSAGTGANYGYTF.

This chain links TRBV19 with TRBJ2-2; D may be TRBD1 (5 bases). There are 12 residues in the CDR3. Germline V lookup: CDR1 LNHDA, CDR2 SQIVND (reference sequence). V gave up 6 bases and J gave up 7 bases, with 9 bases separating them. This CDR3 is CASRQVNGELFF. CDR3 DNA sequence: TGTGCCAGTAGACAGGTTAACGGGGAGCTGTTTTTT.